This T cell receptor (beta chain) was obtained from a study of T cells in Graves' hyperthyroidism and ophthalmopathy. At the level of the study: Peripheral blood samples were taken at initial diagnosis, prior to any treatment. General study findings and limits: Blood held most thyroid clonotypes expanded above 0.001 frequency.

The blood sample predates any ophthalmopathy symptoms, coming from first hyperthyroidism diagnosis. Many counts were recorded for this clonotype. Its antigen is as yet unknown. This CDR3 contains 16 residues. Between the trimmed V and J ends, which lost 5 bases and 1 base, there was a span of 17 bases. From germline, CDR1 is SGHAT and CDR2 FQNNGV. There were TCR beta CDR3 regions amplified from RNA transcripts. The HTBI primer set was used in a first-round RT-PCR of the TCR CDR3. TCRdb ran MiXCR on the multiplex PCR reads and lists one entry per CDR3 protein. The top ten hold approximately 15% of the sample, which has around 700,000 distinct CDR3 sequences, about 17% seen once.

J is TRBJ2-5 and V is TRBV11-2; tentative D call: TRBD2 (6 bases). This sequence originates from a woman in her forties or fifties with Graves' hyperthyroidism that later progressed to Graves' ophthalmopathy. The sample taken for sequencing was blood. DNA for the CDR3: TGTGCCAGCAGCCGCCGGGAGAAAGGATCCCAAGAGACCCAGTACTTC. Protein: CASSRREKGSQETQYF. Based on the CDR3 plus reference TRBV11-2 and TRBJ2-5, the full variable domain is EAGVAQSPRYKIIEKRQSVAFWCNPISGHATLYWYQQILGQGPKLLIQFQNNGVVDDSQLPKDRFSAERLKGVDSTLKIQPAKLEDSAVYLCASSRREKGSQETQYFGPGTRLLVL.